This record covers a single T cell receptor (beta chain). This entry comes from a study of T cells in Graves' hyperthyroidism and ophthalmopathy. Study overall: Peripheral blood draws took place at initial diagnosis, ahead of any treatment.

The authors deemed Graves' hyperthyroidism stable absent ophthalmopathy progression within 18 months. The patients, who ranged from 18 to 65 in age, presented with newly diagnosed hyperthyroidism lasting under 2 months. Amplification yielded TCR beta CDR3 regions, with RNA transcripts as the source. Researchers ran a first-round RT-PCR on the TCR CDR3 using the HTBI primer set. TCRdb recomputed calls from the multiplex PCR reads with MiXCR, one row per CDR3 protein. The data hold 350,000 or so distinct CDR3 sequences, with around a fifth observed a single time. The length of the CDR3 is 15 residues. Per the germline V gene, CDR1 is SGDLS and CDR2 is YYNGEE. The ends lost 4 bases at V and 2 bases at J; junction bases unmatched: 8.

The receptor's source is a woman in her fifties or sixties with Graves' hyperthyroidism. Sequencing was done on a sample of blood. The rearrangement uses TRBV9 and TRBJ1-1, with 7 bases identical to TRBD1. The CDR3 bases are TGTGCCAGCAGCCCTCCCGGGACAGTCAACACTGAAGCTTTCTTT. Protein: CASSPPGTVNTEAFF. Combining the CDR3 with reference TRBV9 and TRBJ1-1 gives the whole variable domain DSGVTQTPKHLITATGQRVTLRCSPRSGDLSVYWYQQSLDQGLQFLIQYYNGEERAKGNILERFSAQQFPDLHSELNLSSLELGDSALYFCASSPPGTVNTEAFFGQGTRLTVV.